The 20 T cell receptor beta chains presented below share a single source sample, sequenced in a study of PD-L1 blockade in urothelial cancer. Time point meaning: peripheral blood 6 weeks after treatment start. Here immunoSEQ multiplex PCR was the method, and the copy in TCRdb shows in-frame clones only, minus some. The data hold tens of thousands of clones, with approximately 83% observed a single time. The sample in question was PBMCs, obtained around atezolizumab (anti-PD-L1) treatment. The source is a man between 60 and 75 years old with urothelial cancer.

The rearrangement uses TRBV7-3 and TRBJ2-3; D might be TRBD2 (7 bases). V was pared by 5 bases and J by 4 bases, with 19 bases between. Germline-derived CDR1 and CDR2 are SGHTA and FQGTGA. The length of the CDR3 is 16 residues. CDR3 region: CASSLVGGANSDTQYF. The DNA for the CDR3 is TGTGCCAGCAGCCTCGTTGGGGGGGCGAACTCAGATACGCAGTATTTT.

The CDR3 here is CASSLAFSGANVLTF. CDR3 DNA: TGTGCCAGCAGCTTGGCGTTCTCTGGGGCCAACGTCCTGACTTTC. The chain employs TRBV5-4 and TRBJ2-6; D unresolved. This CDR3 is 15 amino acids long. Germline CDR1 is SGHNT and CDR2 is YYREEE (reference sequence). Deletions cut 0 bases from V and 0 bases from J, with 4 bases between.

The V gene is TRBV5-1, the J gene TRBJ1-5, with unresolved D. The CDR3 is 15 amino acids. V lost 3 bases and J lost 0, with 10 bases in between. CDR1 and CDR2 from the germline V gene are SGHRS and YFSETQ. CDR3: CASSSGAGSNQPQHF. The DNA for the CDR3 is TGCGCCAGCAGCTCAGGCGCCGGTAGCAATCAGCCCCAGCATTTT.

The chain links TRBV7-9 to TRBJ2-3; the D is unclear. CDR1 SEHNR and CDR2 FQNEAQ come from the germline V gene (reference sequence). This CDR3 spans 15 amino acids. Trimming pared 3 bases from V and 2 bases from J, leaving 12 bases between. The CDR3 spells CASSLSSANTDTQYF. The CDR3, as DNA: TGTGCCAGCAGCTTGTCGTCAGCGAACACAGATACGCAGTATTTT.

The genes are TRBV7-9 and TRBJ2-7, with D maybe TRBD2 (6 bases). Trimming removed 1 base from V and 4 bases from J, with 14 bases in between. The CDR3 is 15 residues long. Germline V gene data show CDR1 as SEHNR and CDR2 as FQNEAQ (reference sequence). CDR3 DNA: TGTGCCAGCAGCTTAGGGGACTCGTTTTTTTACGAGCAGTACTTC. Translation: CASSLGDSFFYEQYF.

This clone was detected only a few times. The chain couples TRBV4-1 to TRBJ2-3; 7 nucleotides line up with TRBD2. CDR1 and CDR2 (germline): MGHRA, YSYEKL. The junction had 8 bases not matched to a gene; V was cut back by 5 bases and J by 0 bases. The length of the CDR3 is 16 residues. CDR3 sequence reads: CASSFQSGASTDTQYF. The DNA for the CDR3 is TGCGCCAGCAGCTTCCAAAGCGGGGCTAGCACAGATACGCAGTATTTT.

The chain recombines TRBV7-2 with TRBJ2-7; 7 bases line up with TRBD1. J lost 2 bases, V lost 5 bases, and 9 bases had no gene match. This CDR3 is 15 amino acids long. CDR1 SGHTA and CDR2 FQGNSA come from the germline V gene. CDR3 sequence reads: CASSTPLGQAYEQYF. The CDR3 nucleotides are TGTGCCAGCAGCACCCCCCTAGGACAGGCCTACGAGCAGTACTTC.

V usage is TRBV10-3 and J usage is TRBJ2-3, with a weak D call TRBD1 (5 bases). The ends were cut back, 0 bases at V and 6 bases at J, with 10 bases in the middle. CDR3 length equals 14 residues. Germline CDR1 ENHRY, CDR2 SYGVKD. In DNA form, the CDR3 reads TGTGCCATCAGTGAGTCATCGCAGGGTGATACGCAGTATTTT. Amino acids: CAISESSQGDTQYF.

This chain joins TRBV10-3 and TRBJ2-7; weak D call: TRBD2 (7 bases). V was trimmed by 10 bases and J by 3 bases, leaving 13 bases between them. Germline V gene data show CDR1 as ENHRY and CDR2 as SYGVKD. This CDR3 contains 12 residues. CDR3 coding DNA: TGTGCCACCTCGAGGGGGGGCTACGAGCAGTACTTC. Amino acids: CATSRGGYEQYF.

The chain employs TRBV11-2 and TRBJ1-4; D call uncertain. Germline V gene lookup returns CDR1 SGHAT and CDR2 FQNNGV. V was cut by 1 base and J by 3 bases, with 9 bases left in between. The CDR3 has 15 residues. CDR3 sequence (DNA): TGTGCCAGCAGCTTAGTTTTCGGGTCTAATGAAAAACTGTTTTTT. Its translation: CASSLVFGSNEKLFF.

The chain's CDR3 is CASSQGGYEQYF. The CDR3, as DNA: TGCGCCAGCAGCCAGGGGGGCTACGAGCAGTACTTC. The chain joins TRBV4-3 to TRBJ2-7; D may be TRBD2 (6 bases). The CDR3 runs 12 residues. Germline-derived CDR1 and CDR2 are LGHNA and YSLEER. Trimming left V 3 bases short and J 3 bases short, with 6 bases between.

The chain uses TRBV6-5 and TRBJ1-5, with D possibly being TRBD1 (5 bases). CDR3 length equals 13 residues. Trimming took off 8 bases at V and 5 bases at J, with 13 bases between the two ends. The V gene's germline CDR1 is MNHEY and CDR2 SVGAGI. The CDR3 here is CASSVTDDQPQHF. The CDR3 coding sequence is TGTGCCAGCTCGGTGACAGATGATCAGCCCCAGCATTTT.

V and J are TRBV7-4 and TRBJ1-2; 8 bases line up with TRBD1. CDR3 length: 18 amino acids. The V and J ends lost 5 bases and 6 bases, in that order; junction bases with no gene match: 20. Germline V gene sequence: CDR1 SGHVT, CDR2 SQSDAQ. The CDR3 DNA is TGTGCCAGCAGCCAACCCTTATTACCGGGACAGGCCGCTAATGGCTACACCTTC. Its protein product is CASSQPLLPGQAANGYTF.

This chain uses TRBV5-1 with TRBJ1-3; the D is unclear. This CDR3 is 13 amino acids long. Germline V gene sequence: CDR1 SGHRS, CDR2 YFSETQ. Trimming stripped 0 bases from V and 6 bases from J, with 7 bases between. The CDR3 region is CASSLGGANTIYF. The DNA of the CDR3 is TGCGCCAGCAGCTTGGGAGGCGCAAACACCATATATTTT.

This CDR3 is CASSLSLAGGAYEQYF. For the CDR3, the DNA is TGTGCCAGCAGCTTATCGTTAGCGGGGGGCGCCTACGAGCAGTACTTC. The rearrangement uses TRBV7-6 and TRBJ2-7; 10 nucleotides line up with TRBD2. Germline V gene sequence: CDR1 SGHVS, CDR2 FNYEAQ. V shed 2 bases and J 2 bases; nucleotides not matched to a gene: 6. CDR3 length equals 16 residues. Variable domain in full (rest from reference TRBV7-6 and TRBJ2-7): GAGVSQSPRYKVTKRGQDVALRCDPISGHVSLYWYRQALGQGPEFLTYFNYEAQQDKSGLPNDRFSAERPEGSISTLTIQRTEQRDSAMYRCASSLSLAGGAYEQYFGPGTRLTVT.

The gene calls are TRBV7-8 and TRBJ1-5, with a weak D call TRBD1 (5 bases). Trimming cost V 1 base and J 0 bases, with 10 bases left between them. CDR3 length: 16 residues. Germline V gene lookup returns CDR1 SGHVS and CDR2 FQNEAQ. This chain's CDR3 is CASSLEGVLSNQPQHF. CDR3 coding DNA: TGTGCCAGCAGCTTAGAAGGGGTTCTTAGCAATCAGCCCCAGCATTTT.

The gene calls are TRBV2 and TRBJ1-6; possibly TRBD1 for D (6 bases). From germline, CDR1 is SNHLY and CDR2 FYNNEI. The CDR3 contains 14 residues. V lost 3 bases to trimming and J lost 11 bases, with 14 bases between them. This CDR3 is CASSERRGFAPLHF. CDR3 bases: TGTGCCAGCAGTGAGCGCAGGGGTTTTGCACCCCTCCACTTT.

J is TRBJ2-7 and V is TRBV7-2, with D possibly TRBD2 on 5 matching bases. Germline CDR1 is SGHTA and CDR2 is FQGNSA. The CDR3 loop spans 14 amino acids. V lost 4 bases to trimming and J lost 3 bases, with 13 bases between them. The CDR3 sequence is CASSSPGLFYEQYF. As DNA, the CDR3 is TGTGCCAGCAGCTCCCCCGGACTCTTCTACGAGCAGTACTTC. Full variable domain (remainder filled in from reference TRBV7-2 and TRBJ2-7): GAGVSQSPSNKVTEKGKDVELRCDPISGHTALYWYRQSLGQGLEFLIYFQGNSAPDKSGLPSDRFSAERTGGSVSTLTIQRTQQEDSAVYLCASSSPGLFYEQYFGPGTRLTVT.

V gene TRBV6-6 combines with J gene TRBJ2-7; 7 positions match TRBD1. The CDR3 runs 16 residues. Trimming at V came to 6 bases and at J to 5 bases, leaving 16 bases not matched to a gene. CDR1 and CDR2 (germline): MNHNY, SVGAGI (reference sequence). The CDR3 nucleotides are TGTGCCAGCAGCACCATCCTGGGACAGTTTACTCACGAGCAGTACTTC. It yields the protein CASSTILGQFTHEQYF.

The rearrangement uses TRBV5-1 and TRBJ2-3; TRBD2 might be the D (5 bases). The CDR3 length is 15 residues. The germline CDR1 and CDR2 sequences are SGHRS and YFSETQ. The V end was cut by 0 bases, the J end by 6 bases, with 14 bases between. In DNA, the CDR3 is TGCGCCAGCAGCTTGGATTCATCCCGAGGGGATACGCAGTATTTT. Encoded protein: CASSLDSSRGDTQYF.